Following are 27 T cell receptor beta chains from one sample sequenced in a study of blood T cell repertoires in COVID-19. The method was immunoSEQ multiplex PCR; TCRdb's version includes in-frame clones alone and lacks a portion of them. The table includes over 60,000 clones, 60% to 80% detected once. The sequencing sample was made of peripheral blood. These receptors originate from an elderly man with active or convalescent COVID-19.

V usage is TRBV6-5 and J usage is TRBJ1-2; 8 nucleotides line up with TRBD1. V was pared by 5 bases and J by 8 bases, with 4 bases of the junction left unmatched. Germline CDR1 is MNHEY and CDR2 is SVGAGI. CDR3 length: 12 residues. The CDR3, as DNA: TGTGCCAGCAGTCAGGGGGCGGGAGGCTACACCTTC. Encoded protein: CASSQGAGGYTF.

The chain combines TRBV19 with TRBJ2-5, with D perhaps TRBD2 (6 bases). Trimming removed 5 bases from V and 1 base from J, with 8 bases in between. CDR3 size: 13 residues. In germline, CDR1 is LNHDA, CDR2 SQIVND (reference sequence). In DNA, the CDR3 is TGTGCCAGTAGTGACGGGAGCCAAGAGACCCAGTACTTC. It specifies CASSDGSQETQYF.

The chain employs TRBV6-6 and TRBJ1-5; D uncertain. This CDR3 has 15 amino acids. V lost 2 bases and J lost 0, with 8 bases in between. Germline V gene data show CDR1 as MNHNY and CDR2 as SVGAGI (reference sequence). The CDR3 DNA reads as TGTGCCAGCAGTTACACGGGGTATAGCAATCAGCCCCAGCATTTT. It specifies CASSYTGYSNQPQHF.

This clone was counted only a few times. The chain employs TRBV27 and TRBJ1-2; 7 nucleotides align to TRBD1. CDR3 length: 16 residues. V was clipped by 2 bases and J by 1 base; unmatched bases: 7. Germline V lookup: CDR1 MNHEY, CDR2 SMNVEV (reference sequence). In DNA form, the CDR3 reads TGTGCCAGCAGTTTAAGGAGGGACAGAGTTAACTATGGCTACACCTTC. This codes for CASSLRRDRVNYGYTF.

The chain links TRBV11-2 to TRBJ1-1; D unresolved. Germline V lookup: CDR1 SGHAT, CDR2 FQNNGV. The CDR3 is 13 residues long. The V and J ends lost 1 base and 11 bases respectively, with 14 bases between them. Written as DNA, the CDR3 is TGTGCCAGCAGCTTAGTCTTGGCGGAGAAGGCTTTCTTT. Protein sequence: CASSLVLAEKAFF.

The CDR3 loop is CASSLDYTGNEQFF. The CDR3 DNA is TGTGCCAGCAGCTTAGACTACACGGGGAATGAGCAGTTCTTC. The chain is built from TRBV11-2 and TRBJ2-1, with D tentatively TRBD2 (5 bases). CDR3 length: 14 residues. The germline V gene has CDR1 SGHAT and CDR2 FQNNGV. The V gene lost 0 bases and the J gene lost 7 bases, with 10 bases spanning the gap. Supplemented by reference TRBV11-2 and TRBJ2-1, the full variable domain reads EAGVAQSPRYKIIEKRQSVAFWCNPISGHATLYWYQQILGQGPKLLIQFQNNGVVDDSQLPKDRFSAERLKGVDSTLKIQPAKLEDSAVYLCASSLDYTGNEQFFGPGTRLTVL.

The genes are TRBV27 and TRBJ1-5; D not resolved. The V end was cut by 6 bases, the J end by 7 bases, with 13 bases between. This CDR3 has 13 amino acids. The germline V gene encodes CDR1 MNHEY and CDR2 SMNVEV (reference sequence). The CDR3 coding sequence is TGTGCCAGCAGCCAAACCCGGGAACAGCCCCAGCATTTT. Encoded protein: CASSQTREQPQHF.

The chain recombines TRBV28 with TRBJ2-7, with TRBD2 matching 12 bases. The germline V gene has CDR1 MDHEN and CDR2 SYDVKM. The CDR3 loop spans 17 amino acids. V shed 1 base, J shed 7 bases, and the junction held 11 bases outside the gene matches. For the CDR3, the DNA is TGTGCCAGCAGTTTATTACCGAGACTAGCGGGAGAACATGAGCAGTACTTC. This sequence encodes CASSLLPRLAGEHEQYF.

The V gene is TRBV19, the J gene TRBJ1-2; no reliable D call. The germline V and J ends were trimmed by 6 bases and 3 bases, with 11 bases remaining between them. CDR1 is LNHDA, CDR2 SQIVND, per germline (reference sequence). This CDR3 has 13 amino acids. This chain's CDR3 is CASRKAQDYGYTF. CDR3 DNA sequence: TGTGCCAGTAGGAAGGCTCAGGACTATGGCTACACCTTC.

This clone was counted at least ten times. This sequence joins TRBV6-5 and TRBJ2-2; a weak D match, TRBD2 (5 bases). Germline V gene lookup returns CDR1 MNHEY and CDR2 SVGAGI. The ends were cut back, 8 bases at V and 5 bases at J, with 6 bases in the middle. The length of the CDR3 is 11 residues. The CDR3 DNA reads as TGTGCCAGCGAGGGTACCGGGGAGCTGTTTTTT. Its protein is CASEGTGELFF.

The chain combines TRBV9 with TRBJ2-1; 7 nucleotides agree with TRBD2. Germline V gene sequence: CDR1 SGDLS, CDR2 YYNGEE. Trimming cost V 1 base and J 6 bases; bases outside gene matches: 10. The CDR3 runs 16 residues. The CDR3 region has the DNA TGTGCCAGCAGCGTAAGACGGGACTATAGCTCCAATGAGCAGTTCTTC. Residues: CASSVRRDYSSNEQFF.

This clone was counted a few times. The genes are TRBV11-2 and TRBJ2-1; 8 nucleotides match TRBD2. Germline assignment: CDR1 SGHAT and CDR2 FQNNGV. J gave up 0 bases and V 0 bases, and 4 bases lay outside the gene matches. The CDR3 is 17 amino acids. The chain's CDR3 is CASSLEGGGSSYNEQFF. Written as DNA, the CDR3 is TGTGCCAGCAGCTTAGAAGGCGGGGGGAGCTCCTACAATGAGCAGTTCTTC.

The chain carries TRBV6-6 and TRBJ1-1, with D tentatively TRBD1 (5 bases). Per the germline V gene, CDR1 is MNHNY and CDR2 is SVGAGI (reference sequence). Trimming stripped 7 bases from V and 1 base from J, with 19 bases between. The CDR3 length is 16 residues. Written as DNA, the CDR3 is TGTGCCAGCACCACCCTTCTGGGGCAGGGGAACACTGAAGCTTTCTTT. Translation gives CASTTLLGQGNTEAFF.

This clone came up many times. CDR3 protein: CASSLDRVGSPLHF. CDR3 nucleotides: TGTGCCAGCAGCCTCGACAGGGTTGGATCACCCCTCCACTTT. The rearrangement joins TRBV27 to TRBJ1-6, with TRBD1 identical over 7 bases. Germline CDR1 reads MNHEY; CDR2 reads SMNVEV (reference sequence). The CDR3 consists of 14 residues. J gave up 10 bases and V 6 bases, and 9 bases lay outside the gene matches.

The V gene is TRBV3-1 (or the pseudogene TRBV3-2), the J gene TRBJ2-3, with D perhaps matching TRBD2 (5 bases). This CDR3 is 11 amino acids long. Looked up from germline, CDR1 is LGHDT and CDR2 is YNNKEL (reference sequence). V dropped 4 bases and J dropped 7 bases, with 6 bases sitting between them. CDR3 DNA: TGTGCCAGCAGCCCCGGGAATACGCAGTATTTT. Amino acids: CASSPGNTQYF.

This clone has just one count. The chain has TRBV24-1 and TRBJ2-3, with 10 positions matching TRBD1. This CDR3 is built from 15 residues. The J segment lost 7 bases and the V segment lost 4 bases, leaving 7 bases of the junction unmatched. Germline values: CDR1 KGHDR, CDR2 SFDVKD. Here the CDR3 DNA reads TGTGCCACCAGTGAAGAAGACAGGGGGCCTTATACGCAGTATTTT. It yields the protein CATSEEDRGPYTQYF.

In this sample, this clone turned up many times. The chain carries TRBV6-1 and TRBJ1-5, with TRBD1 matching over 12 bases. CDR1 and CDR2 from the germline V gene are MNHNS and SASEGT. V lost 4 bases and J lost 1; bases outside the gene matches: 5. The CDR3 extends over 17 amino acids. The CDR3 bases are TGTGCCAGCAGTGGTAGGGGACAGGGGGCGAGCAATCAGCCCCAGCATTTT. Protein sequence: CASSGRGQGASNQPQHF.

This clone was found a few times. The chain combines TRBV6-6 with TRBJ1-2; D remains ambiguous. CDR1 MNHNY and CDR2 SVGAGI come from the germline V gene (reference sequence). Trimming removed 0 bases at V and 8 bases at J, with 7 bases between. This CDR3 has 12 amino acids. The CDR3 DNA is TGTGCCAGCAGTTACTCAGACTTCGGCTACACCTTC. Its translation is CASSYSDFGYTF.

CDR3 region: CASSLRTGALYYGYTF. In DNA form, the CDR3 reads TGTGCCAGCAGCCTGCGGACAGGGGCCCTGTACTATGGCTACACCTTC. The chain joins TRBV14 to TRBJ1-2; 9 bases are a match to TRBD1. The V gene's germline CDR1 is SGHDN and CDR2 FVKESK. V was pared by 4 bases and J by 3 bases, with 9 bases of the junction left unmatched. CDR3 length: 16 residues.

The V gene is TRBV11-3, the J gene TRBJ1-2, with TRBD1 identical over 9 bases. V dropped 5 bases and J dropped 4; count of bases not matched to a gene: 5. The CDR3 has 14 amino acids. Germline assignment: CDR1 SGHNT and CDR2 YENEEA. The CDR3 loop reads CASSLQGASYGYTF. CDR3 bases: TGTGCCAGCAGCCTACAGGGGGCGAGCTATGGCTACACCTTC.

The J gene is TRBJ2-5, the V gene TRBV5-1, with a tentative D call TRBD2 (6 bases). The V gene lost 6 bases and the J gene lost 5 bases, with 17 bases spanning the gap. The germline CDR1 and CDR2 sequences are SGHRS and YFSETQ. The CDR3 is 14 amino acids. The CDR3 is CASTAEGARETQYF. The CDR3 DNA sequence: TGCGCCAGCACCGCGGAGGGCGCCCGGGAGACCCAGTACTTC.

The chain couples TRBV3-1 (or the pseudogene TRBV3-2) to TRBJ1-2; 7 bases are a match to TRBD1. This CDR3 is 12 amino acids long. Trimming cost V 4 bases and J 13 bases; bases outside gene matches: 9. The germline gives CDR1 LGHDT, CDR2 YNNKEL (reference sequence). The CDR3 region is CASSPLTGRSTF. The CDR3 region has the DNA TGTGCCAGCAGCCCTCTGACAGGGCGAAGCACCTTC.

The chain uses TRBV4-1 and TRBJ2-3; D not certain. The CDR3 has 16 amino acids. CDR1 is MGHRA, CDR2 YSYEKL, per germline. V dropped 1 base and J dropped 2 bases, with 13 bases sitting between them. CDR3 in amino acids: CASSQVSGRLTDTQYF. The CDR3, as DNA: TGCGCCAGCAGCCAAGTGTCGGGTCGGCTCACAGATACGCAGTATTTT.

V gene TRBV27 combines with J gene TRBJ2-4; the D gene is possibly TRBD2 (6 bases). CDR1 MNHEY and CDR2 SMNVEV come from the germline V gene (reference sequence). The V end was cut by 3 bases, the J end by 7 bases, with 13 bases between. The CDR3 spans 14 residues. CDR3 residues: CASSLLRGGNIQYF. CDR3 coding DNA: TGTGCCAGCAGTTTGCTGCGGGGTGGGAACATTCAGTACTTC.

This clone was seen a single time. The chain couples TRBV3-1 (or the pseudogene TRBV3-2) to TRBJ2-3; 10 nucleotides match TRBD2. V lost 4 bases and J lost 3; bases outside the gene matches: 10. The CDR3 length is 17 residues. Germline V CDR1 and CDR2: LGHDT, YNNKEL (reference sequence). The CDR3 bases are TGTGCCAGCAGCCGACAGAGCGGGGGGGCCGATACAGATACGCAGTATTTT. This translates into CASSRQSGGADTDTQYF.

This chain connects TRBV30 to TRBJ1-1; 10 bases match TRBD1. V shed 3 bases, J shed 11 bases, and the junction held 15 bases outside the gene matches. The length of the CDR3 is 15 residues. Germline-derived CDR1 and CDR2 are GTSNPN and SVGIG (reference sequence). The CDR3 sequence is CAWSRTRQGARGAFF. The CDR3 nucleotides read TGTGCCTGGAGCCGCACCCGACAGGGGGCGAGGGGGGCTTTCTTT.

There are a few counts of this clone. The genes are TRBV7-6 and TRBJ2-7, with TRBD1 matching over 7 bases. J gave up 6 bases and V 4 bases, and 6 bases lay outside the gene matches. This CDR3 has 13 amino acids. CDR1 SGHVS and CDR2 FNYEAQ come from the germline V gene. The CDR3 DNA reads TGTGCCAGCAGCTCGACACCAGGGGGCGAGCAGTACTTC. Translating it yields CASSSTPGGEQYF.